The rows below give T cell receptor beta chains drawn from one sample of a study of OX40 agonist ivuxolimab in advanced cancers. Clones were sequenced by immunoSEQ multiplex PCR, and TCRdb holds only the in-frame ones, with some missing. The sample lists tens of thousands of clones; approximately 88% were seen once. Sequencing used CD4+ or CD8+ T cells sorted from blood, obtained in a trial of the OX40 agonist ivuxolimab. These receptors were collected from an adult with an advanced solid tumor such as melanoma, head and neck, liver or kidney cancer. CDR3s include the opening cysteine and the closing phenylalanine or tryptophan. D genes are given only for firm matches. A clone size is listed for some rows: how often the clone was seen (once, few, many), or a class if it is expanded.

clone_size d_call j_call v_call cdr3_aa cdr3_nt
. . TRBJ2-5 TRBV7-9 CASSLVEETQYF TGTGCCAGCAGCTTAGTAGAAGAGACCCAGTACTTC
. . TRBJ2-2 TRBV10-3 CAISERGQGTGELFF TGTGCCATCAGTGAGAGGGGACAAGGCACCGGGGAGCTGTTTTTT
. TRBD1 TRBJ1-4 TRBV27 CASRGQGALVEKLFF TGTGCCAGCAGGGGACAGGGGGCGTTAGTTGAAAAACTGTTTTTT
. . TRBJ1-2 TRBV10-3 CATKKGPDNYGYTF TGTGCCACAAAAAAGGGCCCTGATAACTATGGCTACACCTTC
. . TRBJ1-2 TRBV7-2 CASSPRYLDRSNGYTF TGTGCCAGCAGCCCACGTTACCTTGACAGGTCGAATGGCTACACCTTC
. TRBD1 TRBJ2-7 TRBV7-9 CASSRQGSYEQYF TGTGCCAGCAGCAGACAGGGCTCCTACGAGCAGTACTTC
. TRBD2 TRBJ2-1 TRBV7-2 CASSFTLAGGPGEQFF TGTGCCAGCAGCTTCACGCTAGCGGGAGGGCCAGGTGAGCAGTTCTTC
. . TRBJ1-1 TRBV11-1 CASSLARGRNTEAFF TGTGCCAGCAGCTTAGCGCGGGGCAGGAACACTGAAGCTTTCTTT
once . TRBJ2-1 TRBV19 CASMANSGNNEQFF TGTGCCAGCATGGCGAACTCGGGGAACAATGAGCAGTTCTTC
. . TRBJ1-2 TRBV11-3 CASSLGRMELRGYTF TGTGCCAGCAGCTTAGGCAGGATGGAGTTACGGGGCTACACCTTC
. . TRBJ1-1 TRBV19 CASSIDRTEAFF TGTGCCAGTAGTATAGATAGAACTGAAGCTTTCTTT
once . TRBJ1-5 TRBV7-2 CASSPLANQPQHF TGTGCCAGCAGCCCACTGGCCAATCAGCCCCAGCATTTT
. . TRBJ1-1 TRBV2 CASIQSWRAFF TGTGCCAGCATTCAGTCGTGGCGGGCTTTCTTT
. . TRBJ1-2 TRBV11-3 CASSPGSVGYTF TGTGCCAGCAGCCCAGGGTCGGTTGGCTACACCTTC
few TRBD1 TRBJ2-3 TRBV30 CAWREWGQGRDTQYF TGTGCCTGGAGGGAGTGGGGACAGGGGAGGGATACGCAGTATTTT
. TRBD1 TRBJ1-1 TRBV6-5 CASTRQGMNTEAFF TGTGCCAGCACCCGACAGGGGATGAACACTGAAGCTTTCTTT
. . TRBJ1-6 TRBV4-1 CASSLWTDSYNSPLHF TGCGCCAGCAGCCTCTGGACGGACTCCTATAATTCACCCCTCCACTTT
. . TRBJ2-1 TRBV13 CASSSRVNRNSYNEQFF TGTGCCAGCAGCTCTAGAGTCAATAGAAACTCCTACAATGAGCAGTTCTTC
. . TRBJ1-1 TRBV30 CAWGSNPNTEAFF TGTGCCTGGGGGTCTAATCCGAACACTGAAGCTTTCTTT
. TRBD2 TRBJ2-2 TRBV18 CASSPLLAVNTGELFF TGTGCCAGCTCACCGCTACTAGCGGTGAACACCGGGGAGCTGTTTTTT
. . TRBJ2-1 TRBV6-5 CASRHGRNEQFF TGTGCCAGCAGACACGGAAGGAATGAGCAGTTCTTC
. . TRBJ2-3 TRBV10-3 CAISDSTDTQYF TGTGCCATCAGTGACAGCACAGATACGCAGTATTTT
. . TRBJ2-7 TRBV5-6 CASSRGGPYEQYF TGTGCCAGCAGCAGGGGGGGCCCCTACGAGCAGTACTTC
. . TRBJ2-3 TRBV7-9 CASSLPVASTDTQYF TGTGCCAGCAGCTTACCAGTGGCTAGCACAGATACGCAGTATTTT
. TRBD1 TRBJ1-2 TRBV5-4 CASSLGGQSGYTF TGTGCCAGCAGCTTGGGGGGACAGTCTGGCTACACCTTC
. TRBD1 TRBJ1-5 TRBV6-6 CASSGQGGNQPQHF TGTGCCAGCAGTGGACAGGGGGGGAATCAGCCCCAGCATTTT
. . TRBJ1-2 TRBV27 CASSLSSTDNYGYTF TGTGCCAGCAGTTTAAGTTCGACAGATAACTATGGCTACACCTTC
. TRBD2 TRBJ2-3 TRBV5-1 CASSLGGGRRPDTQYF TGCGCCAGCAGCTTGGGCGGCGGGAGAAGGCCGGATACGCAGTATTTT
. . TRBJ2-6 TRBV5-1 CASSLGLSSGANVLTF TGCGCCAGCAGCTTGGGTCTGAGCTCTGGGGCCAACGTCCTGACTTTC
. TRBD1 TRBJ1-1 TRBV18 CASSGQGETEAFF TGTGCCAGCTCGGGACAGGGGGAGACTGAAGCTTTCTTT
. . TRBJ2-4 TRBV7-2 CATSGQGNIQYF TGTGCCACCTCGGGGCAGGGAAACATTCAGTACTTC
. . TRBJ2-2 TRBV6-5 CASSPRTDNTGELFF TGTGCCAGCAGTCCCCGGACAGACAACACCGGGGAGCTGTTTTTT
. . TRBJ1-1 TRBV29-1 CSAKKGMNTEAFF TGCAGCGCCAAAAAGGGGATGAACACTGAAGCTTTCTTT
. . TRBJ1-1 TRBV27 CASRSSSSNAFF TGTGCCAGCAGGAGTAGCAGTTCTAATGCTTTCTTT
. . TRBJ1-2 TRBV6-5 CASSTGYGYTF TGTGCCAGCAGCACAGGATATGGCTACACCTTC
. TRBD2 TRBJ2-3 TRBV25-1 CASSGILLAGRPDTQYF TGTGCCAGCAGTGGTATCCTCCTAGCGGGGCGCCCAGATACGCAGTATTTT
. . TRBJ2-2 TRBV5-4 CASSSSQNTGELFF TGTGCCAGCAGCTCCAGTCAGAACACCGGGGAGCTGTTTTTT